The 14 T cell receptor beta chains in this list originate from one sample, sequenced in a study of shared clonotypes between healthy human individuals. Naive CD8 cells lacked CD45RO and underwent positive selection for CCR7, leaving out terminally differentiated effector memory CD45RA+ cells. TCRdb keeps only in-frame clones here, not all; method: immunoSEQ multiplex PCR. Here the sample spans hundreds of thousands of clones, 92% being singletons. Sequenced input: naive CD8+ T cells sorted from blood. The receptor set was obtained from a man younger than 45 in good health.

The chain combines TRBV7-9 with TRBJ2-7; D unclear. CDR1 and CDR2 (germline): SEHNR, FQNEAQ (reference sequence). The CDR3 contains 13 residues. V was clipped by 3 bases and J by 6 bases, with 12 bases between them. The DNA of the CDR3 is TGTGCCAGCAGCTTGATAGGGATTGGCGAGCAGTACTTC. Its translation is CASSLIGIGEQYF.

The J gene is TRBJ2-5, the V gene TRBV7-9; D is uncertain. The CDR3 runs 13 residues. Trimming left V 4 bases short and J 0 bases short, with 6 bases between. The germline V gene encodes CDR1 SEHNR and CDR2 FQNEAQ (reference sequence). CDR3: CASSWGNQETQYF. In nucleotides, the CDR3 is TGTGCCAGCAGCTGGGGAAACCAAGAGACCCAGTACTTC.

The chain joins TRBV28 to TRBJ1-5; TRBD1 agrees at 8 bases. The CDR3 runs to 14 residues. Per germline, CDR1 MDHEN and CDR2 SYDVKM. The trim removed 7 bases at V and 5 bases at J, leaving 7 bases unmatched. DNA of the CDR3: TGTGCCAGCAATCCCCGGACAGGGTATCAGCCCCAGCATTTT. It is translated as CASNPRTGYQPQHF.

V is TRBV9 and J is TRBJ2-7; possible D gene TRBD2, 6 bases. The V gene's germline CDR1 is SGDLS and CDR2 YYNGEE. Trimming removed 4 bases at V and 5 bases at J, with 10 bases between. The CDR3 runs 12 residues. The CDR3 DNA sequence: TGTGCCAGCAGCCCAGGCGGGGACGAGCAGTACTTC. This codes for CASSPGGDEQYF.

The chain is built from TRBV5-6 and TRBJ2-5; D is perhaps TRBD2 (5 bases). The germline V gene encodes CDR1 SGHDT and CDR2 YYEEEE. The length of the CDR3 is 14 residues. Trimming removed 5 bases from V and 2 bases from J, with 13 bases in between. CDR3 sequence reads: CASSRGDYQETQYF. The CDR3 DNA follows: TGTGCCAGCAGTCGGGGAGACTATCAAGAGACCCAGTACTTC.

This clone has only one observation. The chain couples TRBV10-2 to TRBJ2-2; D is unclear. Per germline, CDR1 WSHSY and CDR2 SAAADI. This CDR3 contains 11 residues. V dropped 3 bases and J dropped 8 bases, with 4 bases sitting between them. The CDR3 loop is CASSDPGELFF. The CDR3 DNA sequence: TGCGCCAGCAGTGATCCAGGGGAGCTGTTTTTT.

The chain joins TRBV19 to TRBJ2-6, with D hard to call. CDR1 and CDR2 (germline): LNHDA, SQIVND (reference sequence). Trimming removed 0 bases from V and 0 bases from J, with 12 bases in between. The CDR3 is made up of 18 amino acids. CDR3 amino acids: CASSIESAKYSGANVLTF. The CDR3 nucleotides read TGTGCCAGTAGTATAGAATCAGCCAAATACTCTGGGGCCAACGTCCTGACTTTC.

This clone appeared a single time. This chain joins TRBV28 and TRBJ2-2; D uncertain. The V gene lost 6 bases and the J gene lost 4 bases, with 12 bases spanning the gap. CDR1 is MDHEN, CDR2 SYDVKM, per germline. The CDR3 consists of 14 residues. As DNA, the CDR3 is TGTGCCAGCAGCCCAAACTACCGCACCGGGGAGCTGTTTTTT. It is translated as CASSPNYRTGELFF.

The V gene is TRBV2, the J gene TRBJ1-2; D ambiguous. The ends were cut back, 3 bases at V and 5 bases at J, with 7 bases in the middle. The germline gives CDR1 SNHLY, CDR2 FYNNEI. The CDR3 runs to 12 residues. CDR3 sequence: CASSDSIYGYTF. CDR3 in DNA: TGTGCCAGCAGTGACAGCATTTATGGCTACACCTTC.

In this sample, this clone turned up once. In nucleotides, the CDR3 is TGCGCCAGCAGCTTAGGACTCGACAATGAGCAGTTCTTC. It yields the protein CASSLGLDNEQFF. This rearrangement joins TRBV5-1 to TRBJ2-1; perhaps TRBD2 as D (5 bases). Germline V lookup: CDR1 SGHRS, CDR2 YFSETQ. This CDR3 contains 13 residues. V gave up 2 bases and J gave up 5 bases, with 8 bases separating them.

The V and J genes are TRBV19 and TRBJ2-3, with TRBD1 matching over 7 bases. Germline V lookup: CDR1 LNHDA, CDR2 SQIVND (reference sequence). This CDR3 comprises 16 residues. Trimming cost V 5 bases and J 0 bases; bases outside gene matches: 8. CDR3 protein: CASSVGTETSTDTQYF. The CDR3 DNA reads TGTGCCAGTAGTGTCGGGACAGAAACTAGCACAGATACGCAGTATTTT.

The chain uses TRBV19 and TRBJ1-5; 8 bases are shared with TRBD1. Germline V gene data show CDR1 as LNHDA and CDR2 as SQIVND (reference sequence). With V trimmed by 3 bases and J by 5 bases, 9 bases remained unmatched. This CDR3 spans 16 amino acids. The CDR3 is CASSMLGQAWDQPQHF. The DNA for the CDR3 is TGTGCCAGTAGTATGCTGGGACAGGCTTGGGATCAGCCCCAGCATTTT.

The gene calls are TRBV2 and TRBJ2-3, with TRBD1 matching 7 bases. The ends lost 7 bases at V and 0 bases at J; junction bases unmatched: 4. This CDR3 spans 14 amino acids. Germline-derived CDR1 and CDR2 are SNHLY and FYNNEI. The CDR3 DNA sequence: TGTGCCAGCATTCCGGGACAGAGCACAGATACGCAGTATTTT. Translating gives CASIPGQSTDTQYF. The full variable domain, completed using reference TRBV2 and TRBJ2-3, is EPEVTQTPSHQVTQMGQEVILRCVPISNHLYFYWYRQILGQKVEFLVSFYNNEISEKSEIFDDQFSVERPDGSNFTLKIRSTKLEDSAMYFCASIPGQSTDTQYFGPGTRLTVL.

This rearrangement joins TRBV2 to TRBJ2-4; tentative D call: TRBD1 (7 bases). The CDR3 is 14 amino acids. V was pared by 3 bases and J by 6 bases, with 12 bases between. Germline CDR1 is SNHLY and CDR2 is FYNNEI. This CDR3 reads CASSDTGEANIQYF. CDR3 nucleotides: TGTGCCAGCAGTGATACAGGGGAGGCAAACATTCAGTACTTC.